The clone carrying this T cell receptor (beta chain) was detected a few times. The antigen remains unidentified. From the 5' RACE reads, TCRdb called clonotypes with MiXCR, one entry per CDR3 protein. The sample records nearly 650,000 distinct CDR3 sequences, about 7.6% being singletons. This entry is derived from a study of identical twins. Whole-study results and caveats: There were fewer insertions in abundant cord blood beta clonotypes, but memory repertoires showed no such pattern.

Germline loops: CDR1 SNHLY, CDR2 FYNNEI. CDR3 length: 12 residues. V was shortened by 2 bases and J by 8 bases, with 6 bases between the two germline ends. The data were also submitted as part of a second study, on yellow fever vaccine responses in identical twins. This second study says: After vaccination, twins' T cell response reportedly seemed partly convergent, partly personalized.

The chain is built from TRBV2 and TRBJ2-2; unclear D gene. The sequence came from a woman under 30 in good health. Material: PBMCs. As DNA, the CDR3 is TGTGCCAGCAGTGAAATAGGGGGGGAGCTGTTTTTT. Amino acid sequence: CASSEIGGELFF.